These 11 T cell receptor beta chains came from one sample sequenced in a study of blood T cell repertoires in COVID-19. TCRdb keeps only in-frame clones here, not all; method: immunoSEQ multiplex PCR. The sample yields roughly 190,000 clones, about 89% seen once. Sample: peripheral blood. The receptors shown here come from a man aged 70 or older with acute or convalescent COVID-19.

The chain links TRBV4-1 to TRBJ2-3, with D possibly TRBD2 on 6 matching bases. CDR1 and CDR2 (germline): MGHRA, YSYEKL. The CDR3 contains 15 residues. The V and J ends lost 1 base and 1 base respectively, with 9 bases between them. CDR3 region: CASSQVPGGTDTQYF. The CDR3 nucleotides are TGCGCCAGCAGCCAAGTTCCGGGGGGCACAGATACGCAGTATTTT.

The CDR3 region is CAWGSHPQGTKHYGYTF. CDR3 sequence (DNA): TGTGCCTGGGGGAGTCACCCACAGGGGACGAAACACTATGGCTACACCTTC. The V and J genes are TRBV30 and TRBJ1-2; 7 bases line up with TRBD1. Germline assignment: CDR1 GTSNPN and CDR2 SVGIG (reference sequence). The CDR3 totals 17 residues. The V segment lost 5 bases and the J segment 3 bases; nucleotides outside the gene matches: 18. The whole variable domain, filled in from reference TRBV30 and TRBJ1-2, reads SQTIHQWPATLVQPVGSPLSLECTVEGTSNPNLYWYRQAAGRGLQLLFYSVGIGQISSEVPQNLSASRPQDRQFILSSKKLLLSDSGFYLCAWGSHPQGTKHYGYTFGSGTRLTVV.

The chain couples TRBV15 to TRBJ1-5; D might be TRBD1 (6 bases). V was clipped by 0 bases and J by 4 bases, with 10 bases between them. This CDR3 is 15 amino acids long. Per germline, CDR1 LNHNV and CDR2 YYDKDF (reference sequence). CDR3 sequence reads: CATSRDRTVNQPQHF. The CDR3 DNA is TGTGCCACCAGCAGAGATCGGACAGTGAATCAGCCCCAGCATTTT.

V gene TRBV9 combines with J gene TRBJ2-3; the D gene is possibly TRBD2 (5 bases). CDR3 length equals 15 residues. Trimming left V 0 bases short and J 0 bases short, with 8 bases between. Germline V gives CDR1 SGDLS, CDR2 YYNGEE. CDR3 in DNA: TGTGCCAGCAGCGTAGAGGCGGGTAGCACAGATACGCAGTATTTT. This translates into CASSVEAGSTDTQYF. Using reference TRBV9 and TRBJ2-3 for the parts outside the CDR3, the full variable domain is DSGVTQTPKHLITATGQRVTLRCSPRSGDLSVYWYQQSLDQGLQFLIQYYNGEERAKGNILERFSAQQFPDLHSELNLSSLELGDSALYFCASSVEAGSTDTQYFGPGTRLTVL.

The V gene is TRBV23-1, the J gene TRBJ2-5; 10 bases are a match to TRBD2. TRBV23-1 is an ORF, and what it does is uncertain. V gave up 0 bases and J gave up 7 bases; unmatched junction bases: 11. This CDR3 comprises 17 residues. The CDR3 region is CASSQSRGLAWFGTQYF. CDR3 coding DNA: TGCGCCAGCAGTCAATCACGGGGACTAGCGTGGTTTGGGACCCAGTACTTC.

This clone showed up just once. The genes are TRBV7-3 and TRBJ1-1; D may be TRBD1 (5 bases). This CDR3 is built from 14 residues. The V gene lost 3 bases and the J gene lost 5 bases, with 13 bases spanning the gap. The germline gives CDR1 SGHTA, CDR2 FQGTGA. CDR3 DNA sequence: TGTGCCAGCAGCTTTCACCCAGGGTCGACTGAAGCTTTCTTT. Its protein is CASSFHPGSTEAFF.

V gene TRBV6-5 combines with J gene TRBJ1-4; 8 bases align to TRBD1. The CDR3 loop spans 14 amino acids. Germline CDR1 reads MNHEY; CDR2 reads SVGAGI. The J segment lost 4 bases and the V segment lost 4 bases, leaving 2 bases of the junction unmatched. This chain's CDR3 is CASSLTGDNEKLFF. CDR3 sequence (DNA): TGTGCCAGCAGTTTGACAGGGGATAATGAAAAACTGTTTTTT.

The rearrangement uses TRBV28 and TRBJ2-7, with D possibly TRBD1 on 6 matching bases. The CDR3 runs 14 residues. The ends were cut back, 2 bases at V and 4 bases at J, with 12 bases in the middle. Germline CDR1 and CDR2: MDHEN and SYDVKM. CDR3 DNA sequence: TGTGCCAGCAGTTTAACTGGACAGATATACGAGCAGTACTTC. Translating it yields CASSLTGQIYEQYF.

The chain has TRBV9 and TRBJ1-4, with 11 bases lining up with TRBD1. The CDR3 consists of 15 residues. Germline trimming cut 6 bases from V and 7 bases from J; bases unmatched to any gene: 8. CDR1 is SGDLS, CDR2 YYNGEE, per germline. In DNA form, the CDR3 reads TGTGCCAGCAACCCCGGACAGGGGGCTAGTGAAAAACTGTTTTTT. Translation gives CASNPGQGASEKLFF.

The chain combines TRBV6-2 or TRBV6-3 with TRBJ2-7, with D possibly matching TRBD1 (5 bases). V was shortened by 2 bases and J by 2 bases, with 13 bases between the two germline ends. Germline V lookup: CDR1 MNHEY, CDR2 SVGEGT. The CDR3 spans 15 residues. The CDR3 region has the DNA TGTGCCAGCAGTTACAGCCCCCGGACACCCTACGAGCAGTACTTC. Translation gives CASSYSPRTPYEQYF.

In nucleotides, the CDR3 is TGCGCCAGCAGCCACTCCCCCCGGGAGTATCACAATGAGCAGTTCTTC. This codes for CASSHSPREYHNEQFF. V and J are TRBV4-1 and TRBJ2-1, with D possibly TRBD2 on 6 matching bases. The germline CDR1 and CDR2 sequences are MGHRA and YSYEKL. With 3 bases removed from V and 5 bases from J, the gap between germline ends came to 17 bases. The CDR3 is 16 residues long.